This TCR beta chain was captured by sequencing in a study of CD8+ T cells in alopecia areata. Turning to this clone: Its antigen remains unidentified.

Study results and caveats: Sequencing of scalp tissue also captures the resident alphabeta T cells of normal skin. A large proportion of expanded lesional clones were detected persisting in scalp and blood during tofacitinib. Whereas mice showed it more clearly, TCR sharing across patients was murkier, possibly because of HLA.

Isolated RNA was reverse transcribed into cDNA used as the sequencing template. Profiling relied on immunoSEQ multiplex PCR, and the TCRdb table lists in-frame clones only, not all of them. The data contain roughly 190,000 clones, approximately 57% of them seen just once; the ten biggest clones take up over 0.9%. V was pared by 2 bases and J by 9 bases, with 17 bases between. The CDR3 length is 15 residues. The V gene's germline CDR1 is WNHNN and CDR2 SYGVQD (reference sequence). Treatment defined: oral pan-JAK inhibitor, 5-10 mg twice daily. This sequence joins TRBV10-1 and TRBJ2-1; possible D gene TRBD2, 7 bases. This receptor was identified in a human donor with alopecia areata. Source: CD4+ T cells sorted from blood, taken at week 24, from a patient treated with tofacitinib. CDR3 sequence reads: CASSEAGGGPGEQFF. In DNA form, the CDR3 reads TGCGCCAGCAGTGAGGCTGGGGGGGGCCCGGGTGAGCAGTTCTTC.